The source of this TCR beta chain is a study of blood T cell repertoires in COVID-19. Overall study context: Samples came from the United States, Italy and Spain, spanning acute and convalescent COVID-19. In each case, the material was cDNA or gDNA derived from T cells, B-cell-depleted T cells, or PBMCs.

Original data processing: Amplification of reference gene primers was used by the study to estimate nucleated cell counts. TCRdb's copy holds only in-frame clones and misses some; the assay was immunoSEQ multiplex PCR. Clone size and V and J calls were adopted from that table, with D and trimming inferred from the DNA. The table has roughly 80,000 clones, around 69% seen once; the top ten hold 15% to 20%. The CDR3 is made up of 15 amino acids. The V gene's germline CDR1 is LNHDA and CDR2 SQIVND (reference sequence). The ends were cut back, 4 bases at V and 5 bases at J, with 14 bases in the middle. The source material was peripheral blood. This clonotype was sampled from an older man with active or convalescent COVID-19. This chain uses TRBV19 with TRBJ2-2; weak D call: TRBD2 (5 bases). CDR3 nucleotides: TGTGCCAGTAGTACGGGGAACGGAATTACCGGGGAGCTGTTTTTT. Translation: CASSTGNGITGELFF.